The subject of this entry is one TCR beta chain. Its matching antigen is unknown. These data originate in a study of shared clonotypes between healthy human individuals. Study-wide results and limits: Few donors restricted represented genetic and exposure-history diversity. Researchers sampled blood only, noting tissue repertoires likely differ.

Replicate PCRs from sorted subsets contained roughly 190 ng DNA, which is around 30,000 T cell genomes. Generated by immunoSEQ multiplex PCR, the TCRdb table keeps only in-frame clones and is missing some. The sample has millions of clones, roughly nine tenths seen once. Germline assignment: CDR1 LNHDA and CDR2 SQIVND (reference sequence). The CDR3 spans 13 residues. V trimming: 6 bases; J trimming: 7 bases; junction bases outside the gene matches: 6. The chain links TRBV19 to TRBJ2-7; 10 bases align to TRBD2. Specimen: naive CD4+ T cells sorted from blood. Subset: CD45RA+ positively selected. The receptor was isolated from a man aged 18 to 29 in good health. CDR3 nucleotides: TGTGCCAGTAGAAGCGGGGGGGCCTGGGAGCAGTACTTC. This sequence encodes CASRSGGAWEQYF.